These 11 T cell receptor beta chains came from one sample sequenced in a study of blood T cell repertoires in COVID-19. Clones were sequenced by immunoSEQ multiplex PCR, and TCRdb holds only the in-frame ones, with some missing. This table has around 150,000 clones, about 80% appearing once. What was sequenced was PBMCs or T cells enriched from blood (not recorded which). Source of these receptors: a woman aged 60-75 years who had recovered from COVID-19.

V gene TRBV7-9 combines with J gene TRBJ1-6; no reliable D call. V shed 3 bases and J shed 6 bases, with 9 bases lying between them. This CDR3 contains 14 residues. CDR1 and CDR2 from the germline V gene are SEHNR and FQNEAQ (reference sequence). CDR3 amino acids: CASSFETGNSPLHF. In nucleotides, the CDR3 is TGTGCCAGCAGCTTTGAGACGGGTAATTCACCCCTCCACTTT.

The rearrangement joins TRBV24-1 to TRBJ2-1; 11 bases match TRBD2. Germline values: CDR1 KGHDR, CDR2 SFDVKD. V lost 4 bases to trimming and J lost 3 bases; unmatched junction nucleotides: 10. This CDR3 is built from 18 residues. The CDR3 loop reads CATSDSGSGTSGYNEQFF. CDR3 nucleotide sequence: TGTGCCACCAGTGACTCTGGCTCCGGGACTAGCGGCTACAATGAGCAGTTCTTC.

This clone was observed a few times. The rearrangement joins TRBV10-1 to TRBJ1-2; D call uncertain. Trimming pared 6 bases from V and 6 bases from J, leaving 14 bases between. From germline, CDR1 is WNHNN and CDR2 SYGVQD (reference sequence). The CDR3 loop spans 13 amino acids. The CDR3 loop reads CASSETLTNGYTF. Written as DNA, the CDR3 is TGCGCCAGCAGCGAGACACTAACTAATGGCTACACCTTC.

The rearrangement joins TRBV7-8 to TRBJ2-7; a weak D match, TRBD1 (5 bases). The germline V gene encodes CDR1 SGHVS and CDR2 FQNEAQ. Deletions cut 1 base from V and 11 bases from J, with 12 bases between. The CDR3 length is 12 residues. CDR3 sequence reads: CASSLGRVVEYF. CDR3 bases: TGTGCCAGCAGCTTAGGCAGGGTTGTCGAGTACTTC.

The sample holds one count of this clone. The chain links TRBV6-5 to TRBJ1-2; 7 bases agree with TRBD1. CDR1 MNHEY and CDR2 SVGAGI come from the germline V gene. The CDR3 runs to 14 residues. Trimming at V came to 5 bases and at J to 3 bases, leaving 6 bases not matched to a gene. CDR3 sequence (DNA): TGTGCCAGCAGTCTCCGTGACAGGGACTATGGCTACACCTTC. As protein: CASSLRDRDYGYTF.

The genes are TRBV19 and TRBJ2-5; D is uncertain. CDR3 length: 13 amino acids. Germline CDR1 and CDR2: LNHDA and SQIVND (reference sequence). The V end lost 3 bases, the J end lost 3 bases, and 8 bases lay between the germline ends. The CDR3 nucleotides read TGTGCCAGTAGTATCGCGCTGAAAGAGACCCAGTACTTC. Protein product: CASSIALKETQYF.

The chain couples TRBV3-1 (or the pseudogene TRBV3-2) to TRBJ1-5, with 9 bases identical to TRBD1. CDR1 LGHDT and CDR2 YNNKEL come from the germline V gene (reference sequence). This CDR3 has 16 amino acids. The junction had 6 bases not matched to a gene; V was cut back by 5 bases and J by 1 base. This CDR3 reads CASSTTGGRSNQPQHF. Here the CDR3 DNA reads TGTGCCAGCAGCACAACAGGGGGCAGGAGCAATCAGCCCCAGCATTTT.

The CDR3 reads CASTGGGGYTF. The CDR3 DNA reads TGTGCCAGCACCGGGGGAGGTGGCTACACCTTC. V usage is TRBV2 and J usage is TRBJ1-2, with D possibly matching TRBD1 (5 bases). V was shortened by 7 bases and J by 7 bases, with 10 bases between the two germline ends. Germline V gives CDR1 SNHLY, CDR2 FYNNEI. This CDR3 spans 11 amino acids.

The CDR3 nucleotides are TGCGCCAGCAGCTTGGCCGAGACGGGAAATTCACCCCTCCACTTT. Translation: CASSLAETGNSPLHF. V usage is TRBV5-1 and J usage is TRBJ1-6; D unresolved. Germline-derived CDR1 and CDR2 are SGHRS and YFSETQ. Trimming shortened V by 0 bases and J by 7 bases, and 11 bases separated the two germline ends. CDR3 length: 15 amino acids.

The CDR3 region is CASSEPTQDDTPRYGYTF. CDR3 DNA: TGTGCCAGCAGTGAACCGACTCAAGACGATACCCCGAGATATGGCTACACCTTC. The V and J genes are TRBV2 and TRBJ1-2, with unresolved D. This CDR3 has 18 amino acids. Germline lookup yields CDR1 SNHLY and CDR2 FYNNEI. V gave up 2 bases and J gave up 5 bases, with 24 bases separating them.

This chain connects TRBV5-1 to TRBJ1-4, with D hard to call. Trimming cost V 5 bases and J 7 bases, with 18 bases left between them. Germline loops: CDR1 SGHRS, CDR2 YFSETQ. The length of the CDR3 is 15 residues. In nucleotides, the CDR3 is TGCGCCAGCAGACTGGGCCCGCGTAATGGTGAAAAACTGTTTTTT. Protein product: CASRLGPRNGEKLFF.